One and the same sample provided the 23 T cell receptor beta chains below, sequenced in a study of identical twins. TCRdb processed the 5' RACE reads anew with MiXCR; each CDR3 protein has one entry. The sample includes around 490,000 distinct CDR3 sequences, roughly 15% seen only once; the top ten take about 0.47%. The same data also contributed to another study, on yellow fever vaccine responses in identical twins.

The sequenced material came from CD4+ T cells sorted from blood. The receptors shown here come from a woman under 30 in good health.

The chain employs TRBV7-2 and TRBJ2-1; D remains ambiguous. V gave up 2 bases and J gave up 6 bases, with 11 bases separating them. Germline CDR1 SGHTA, CDR2 FQGNSA. The CDR3 loop spans 14 amino acids. In DNA form, the CDR3 reads TGTGCCAGCAGCTTATCCCCCCTCCGCAATGAGCAGTTCTTC. Protein product: CASSLSPLRNEQFF.

The chain uses TRBV7-9 and TRBJ2-7, with 12 bases identical to TRBD2. V was pared by 1 base and J by 4 bases, with 8 bases of the junction left unmatched. The CDR3 contains 17 residues. Germline-derived CDR1 and CDR2 are SEHNR and FQNEAQ (reference sequence). The CDR3 reads CASSLDVTSGRSYEQYF. The CDR3 DNA reads as TGTGCCAGCAGCTTAGATGTGACTAGCGGGAGAAGTTACGAGCAGTACTTC.

The chain uses TRBV5-1 and TRBJ2-2, with 9 bases aligning to TRBD1. Germline trimming cut 3 bases from V and 3 bases from J; bases unmatched to any gene: 3. CDR1 and CDR2 (germline): SGHRS, YFSETQ. The CDR3 is 15 residues long. The CDR3 sequence: CASSSQGADTGELFF. CDR3 nucleotides: TGCGCCAGCAGCTCACAGGGGGCGGACACCGGGGAGCTGTTTTTT. Filled out from reference TRBV5-1 and TRBJ2-2, the complete variable domain reads KAGVTQTPRYLIKTRGQQVTLSCSPISGHRSVSWYQQTPGQGLQFLFEYFSETQRNKGNFPGRFSGRQFSNSRSEMNVSTLELGDSALYLCASSSQGADTGELFFGEGSRLTVL.

This clonotype was counted a few times. The chain recombines TRBV6-1 with TRBJ2-3; 9 nucleotides line up with TRBD2. The CDR3 is 16 residues long. The germline V gene encodes CDR1 MNHNS and CDR2 SASEGT. With 7 bases clipped from V and 4 bases from J, the junction kept 12 bases outside the gene matches. This chain's CDR3 is CASKASGRNDADTQYF. DNA of the CDR3: TGTGCCAGCAAGGCGAGCGGGAGGAATGACGCAGATACGCAGTATTTT.

As for this clonotype: One end of the junction varies from germline; a read error may be responsible. The rearrangement links TRBV28 to TRBJ2-7; 7 bases map to TRBD1. CDR3 length: 15 amino acids. Germline V lookup: CDR1 MDHEN, CDR2 SYDVKM. CDR3 protein: CASSSTGDRSYQQYF. Here the CDR3 DNA reads TGTGCCAGCAGTTCTACAGGGGATCGCTCCTACCAGCAGTACTTC.

The chain combines TRBV7-2 with TRBJ2-1; 9 positions agree with TRBD2. The CDR3 contains 18 residues. CDR1 and CDR2 from the germline V gene are SGHTA and FQGNSA. V lost 3 bases and J lost 3; bases outside the gene matches: 12. CDR3 loop: CASSLALRLAGHYNEQFF. The CDR3 bases are TGTGCCAGCAGCTTGGCTTTACGGCTAGCGGGGCACTACAATGAGCAGTTCTTC.

At least ten counts were recorded for this clonotype. The chain couples TRBV18 to TRBJ2-2, with a possible D match to TRBD1 (6 bases). Germline CDR1 is KGHSH and CDR2 is LQKENI. Trimming cost V 6 bases and J 2 bases, with 10 bases left between them. This CDR3 spans 14 amino acids. This CDR3 is CASSAGTNTGELFF. For the CDR3, the DNA is TGTGCCAGCTCGGCCGGGACAAACACCGGGGAGCTGTTTTTT.

In its sample, this clonotype was seen a few times. The rearrangement links TRBV5-1 to TRBJ2-7, with 8 bases lining up with TRBD2. CDR3 size: 14 residues. The J segment lost 5 bases and the V segment lost 4 bases, leaving 8 bases of the junction unmatched. CDR1 is SGHRS and CDR2 is YFSETQ in the germline V gene. The chain's CDR3 is CASSTRSSGDEQYF. DNA for the CDR3: TGCGCCAGCAGCACTAGAAGTAGCGGGGACGAGCAGTACTTC.

This clonotype was seen only a few times. The chain joins TRBV20-1 to TRBJ2-5; weak D call: TRBD1 (5 bases). The CDR3 extends over 13 amino acids. Germline CDR1 reads DFQATT; CDR2 reads SNEGSKA (reference sequence). Between the trimmed V and J ends, which lost 4 bases and 4 bases, there was a span of 13 bases. The CDR3 reads CSANQGFGETQYF. The CDR3 DNA reads TGCAGTGCTAACCAGGGTTTTGGAGAGACCCAGTACTTC.

The gene calls are TRBV4-1 and TRBJ1-1; D may be TRBD1 (5 bases). The length of the CDR3 is 18 residues. Germline V gene data show CDR1 as MGHRA and CDR2 as YSYEKL. V lost 2 bases and J lost 1, with 20 bases in between. In DNA form, the CDR3 reads TGCGCCAGCAGCCAACTTTCCCTGGTCGGGGGGAGGAACACTGAAGCTTTCTTT. Amino acids: CASSQLSLVGGRNTEAFF.

In its sample, this clonotype was seen a few times. V and J are TRBV12-3 or TRBV12-4 and TRBJ2-7; D possibly uses TRBD1 or TRBD2 (5 bases each). The length of the CDR3 is 15 residues. V was cut by 2 bases and J by 2 bases, with 13 bases left in between. The CDR3 sequence: CASSLRGEGPYEQYF. Written as DNA, the CDR3 is TGTGCCAGCAGTTTAAGGGGTGAGGGGCCCTACGAGCAGTACTTC.

The V and J genes are TRBV3-1 and TRBJ2-3, with D perhaps TRBD1 (6 bases). The CDR3 has 15 amino acids. The V gene lost 3 bases and the J gene lost 2 bases, with 12 bases spanning the gap. The V gene's germline CDR1 is LGHDT and CDR2 YNNKEL (reference sequence). Written as DNA, the CDR3 is TGTGCCAGCAGCCAGACAGGACAACACACAGATACGCAGTATTTT. Protein product: CASSQTGQHTDTQYF.

V gene TRBV5-1 combines with J gene TRBJ2-1; the match to TRBD1 covers 7 bases. With 1 base clipped from V and 3 bases from J, the junction kept 10 bases outside the gene matches. This CDR3 is built from 17 residues. CDR1 is SGHRS, CDR2 YFSETQ, per germline. The CDR3 nucleotides read TGCGCCAGCAGCTTGTGGTCGTCGGCAGGGGGCTACAATGAGCAGTTCTTC. This codes for CASSLWSSAGGYNEQFF.

The rearrangement uses TRBV29-1 and TRBJ2-2, with TRBD2 matching over 7 bases. The V and J ends lost 5 bases and 4 bases, in that order; junction bases with no gene match: 4. The CDR3 is made up of 13 amino acids. Per the germline V gene, CDR1 is SQVTM and CDR2 is ANQGSEA. The CDR3 bases are TGCAGCGTTCGGGGGGTGAGCACCGGGGAGCTGTTTTTT. Its protein is CSVRGVSTGELFF.

A word on this clonotype: At one of its ends the junction is not consistent with the germline gene, which may arise from a read error. The rearrangement joins TRBV10-3 to TRBJ2-3; 7 bases map to TRBD2. Germline CDR1 ENHRY, CDR2 SYGVKD. This CDR3 contains 18 residues. CDR3 protein: CTISVLATSNSGADTQYF. CDR3 nucleotide sequence: TGTACCATCAGTGTTCTCGCGACTAGCAATTCCGGAGCAGATACGCAGTATTTT.

The J gene is TRBJ2-5, the V gene TRBV3-1; 8 bases line up with TRBD1. In germline, CDR1 is LGHDT, CDR2 YNNKEL (reference sequence). The CDR3 has 16 amino acids. V was clipped by 2 bases and J by 4 bases; unmatched bases: 9. The CDR3 DNA reads as TGTGCCAGCAGCCAAATGCCCGGACAGGGAAGAGAGACCCAGTACTTC. Amino acid sequence: CASSQMPGQGRETQYF.

This clonotype was counted a few times. This sequence joins TRBV24-1 and TRBJ2-3, with D possibly being TRBD1 or TRBD2 (5 bases each). V was pared by 1 base and J by 5 bases, with 12 bases between. From germline, CDR1 is KGHDR and CDR2 SFDVKD. The CDR3 has 15 amino acids. The CDR3 reads CATSDFKGTGDTQYF. The CDR3, as DNA: TGTGCCACCAGTGATTTTAAAGGGACGGGAGATACGCAGTATTTT.

The V and J genes are TRBV5-1 and TRBJ2-1; D ambiguous. In germline, CDR1 is SGHRS, CDR2 YFSETQ. The CDR3 length is 14 residues. Trimming cost V 0 bases and J 10 bases, with 14 bases left between them. The CDR3 coding sequence is TGCGCCAGCAGCTTGGAAGTTGGGCCGAGGGAGCAGTTCTTC. Residues: CASSLEVGPREQFF.

The chain links TRBV12-3 or TRBV12-4 to TRBJ1-2; D might be TRBD1 (6 bases). The CDR3 loop spans 15 amino acids. Trimming left V 4 bases short and J 4 bases short, with 16 bases between. Here the CDR3 reads CASSSAVAGAYGYTF. The CDR3 coding sequence is TGTGCCAGCAGTTCCGCAGTTGCAGGGGCCTATGGCTACACCTTC.

This clonotype has more than one count but fewer than ten. The V gene is TRBV24-1, the J gene TRBJ2-3, with D unresolved. The germline V gene has CDR1 KGHDR and CDR2 SFDVKD. Trimming removed 5 bases at V and 4 bases at J, with 9 bases between. The CDR3 is 13 amino acids. The CDR3 coding sequence is TGTGCCACCAGTGCTGACGTCCCAGATACGCAGTATTTT. Its translation: CATSADVPDTQYF.

This clonotype was seen only a few times. In DNA, the CDR3 is TGTGCCAGCAGAACTGAGGCATCGGGACTAGCGGAACATTACGAGCAGTACGTC. This encodes CASRTEASGLAEHYEQYV. This chain uses TRBV7-8 with TRBJ2-7; 11 bases match TRBD2. This CDR3 spans 18 amino acids. V trimming: 6 bases; J trimming: 4 bases; junction bases outside the gene matches: 17. Germline assignment: CDR1 SGHVS and CDR2 FQNEAQ.

This clonotype has a count of ten or more. The V gene is TRBV12-3 or TRBV12-4, the J gene TRBJ1-1; 7 bases line up with TRBD1. This CDR3 comprises 14 residues. V trimming: 5 bases; J trimming: 3 bases; junction bases outside the gene matches: 6. The CDR3 reads CASSQGTAHTEAFF. The CDR3 region has the DNA TGTGCCAGCAGTCAGGGGACAGCTCACACTGAAGCTTTCTTT.

This clonotype was counted ten times or more. One end of the junction does not line up with germline, which may come from a read error. This chain connects TRBV10-3 to TRBJ2-5; unclear D gene. CDR1 ENHRY and CDR2 SYGVKD come from the germline V gene. CDR3 size: 14 residues. CDR3 bases: TGTGCCATCAGTGAGAGGCCGGACCAGGAGACCCAGTACTTC. Its translation is CAISERPDQETQYF.